One and the same sample provided the 22 T cell receptor beta chains below, sequenced in a study of T cell responses to AZD1222 COVID-19 vaccine. Assay: immunoSEQ multiplex PCR; the TCRdb copy retains only in-frame clones and omits some. The sample yields hundreds of thousands of clones, approximately 94% seen once. Sequencing used peripheral blood, obtained on day 0 of MenACWY control vaccination. The receptors come from an adult in good health.

The V call is TRBV28, the J call TRBJ2-5; 9 bases line up with TRBD1. V gave up 3 bases and J gave up 5 bases; unmatched junction bases: 7. This CDR3 has 15 residues. Germline values: CDR1 MDHEN, CDR2 SYDVKM. The CDR3 DNA reads TGTGCCAGCAGTTTTGGGGGACAGGGTGGTGAGACCCAGTACTTC. Protein product: CASSFGGQGGETQYF.

V usage is TRBV7-2 and J usage is TRBJ2-7, with a weak D call TRBD2 (5 bases). V was clipped by 0 bases and J by 2 bases, with 14 bases between them. CDR1 is SGHTA and CDR2 is FQGNSA in the germline V gene. CDR3 size: 16 residues. The CDR3 here is CASSLASTTGTYEQYF. The CDR3 DNA follows: TGTGCCAGCAGCTTAGCTAGTACTACCGGGACCTACGAGCAGTACTTC.

The chain couples TRBV4-1 to TRBJ2-7, with a weak D call TRBD1 (6 bases). Germline V gives CDR1 MGHRA, CDR2 YSYEKL. V was trimmed by 1 base and J by 4 bases, leaving 14 bases between them. The CDR3 has 15 residues. CDR3 amino acids: CASSQVRGSGYEQYF. The CDR3 DNA sequence: TGCGCCAGCAGCCAAGTTAGGGGGTCCGGATACGAGCAGTACTTC.

V gene TRBV7-2 combines with J gene TRBJ2-7, with D hard to call. The V gene's germline CDR1 is SGHTA and CDR2 FQGNSA. V was cut by 1 base and J by 3 bases, with 10 bases left in between. The CDR3 extends over 14 amino acids. CDR3: CASSLGGRIYEQYF. The CDR3 bases are TGTGCCAGCAGCTTAGGCGGACGGATCTACGAGCAGTACTTC.

V gene TRBV7-6 combines with J gene TRBJ2-3; possible D gene TRBD2, 5 bases. Per germline, CDR1 SGHVS and CDR2 FNYEAQ. The ends were cut back, 6 bases at V and 0 bases at J, with 13 bases in the middle. CDR3 length equals 15 residues. The CDR3 loop reads CASSLRSESTDTQYF. The CDR3 coding sequence is TGTGCCAGCAGTCTGCGTAGCGAGAGCACAGATACGCAGTATTTT.

The chain is built from TRBV25-1 and TRBJ1-2; D unresolved. This CDR3 contains 11 residues. Trimming took 6 bases from V and 4 from J, leaving 6 bases between them. CDR1 is MGHDK, CDR2 SYGVNS, per germline. The CDR3: CASRNLYGYTF. The DNA for the CDR3 is TGTGCCAGCAGAAACCTCTATGGCTACACCTTC.

This clone was recorded once. This chain uses TRBV18 with TRBJ2-1; 15 bases match TRBD2. Germline V gives CDR1 KGHSH, CDR2 LQKENI. V gave up 10 bases and J gave up 4 bases; unmatched junction bases: 2. This CDR3 is built from 14 residues. CDR3 DNA: TGTGCCACCGGGACTAGCGGGGGGTACAATGAGCAGTTCTTC. This translates into CATGTSGGYNEQFF.

The chain uses TRBV27 and TRBJ1-5, with TRBD1 matching over 9 bases. The CDR3 contains 16 residues. The V gene's germline CDR1 is MNHEY and CDR2 SMNVEV (reference sequence). V shed 6 bases, J shed 5 bases, and the junction held 11 bases outside the gene matches. The CDR3 DNA is TGTGCCAGCAGAGGCGCCGGGACAGGGATAGATCAGCCCCAGCATTTT. Its translation is CASRGAGTGIDQPQHF.

The chain joins TRBV27 to TRBJ1-1, with D unresolved. V was pared by 6 bases and J by 0 bases, with 8 bases between. Germline values: CDR1 MNHEY, CDR2 SMNVEV (reference sequence). The CDR3 runs 13 residues. The CDR3 DNA reads TGTGCCAGCAGCCGGTACATGAACACTGAAGCTTTCTTT. Its translation is CASSRYMNTEAFF.

The chain is built from TRBV7-2 and TRBJ1-5; no clear D. The germline V and J ends were trimmed by 3 bases and 1 base, with 19 bases remaining between them. The CDR3 totals 18 residues. Germline V gene lookup returns CDR1 SGHTA and CDR2 FQGNSA. DNA for the CDR3: TGTGCCAGCAGCTTGAAGGCTCCCAACAGAAACAGCAATCAGCCCCAGCATTTT. Its protein is CASSLKAPNRNSNQPQHF.

This clone is a singleton in its sample. V and J are TRBV12-3 or TRBV12-4 and TRBJ1-1, with a possible D match to TRBD1 (5 bases). This CDR3 comprises 12 residues. V dropped 6 bases and J dropped 7 bases, with 12 bases sitting between them. The CDR3 DNA is TGTGCCAGCAGCCCAGACAGCCTTGAAGCTTTCTTT. Amino acid sequence: CASSPDSLEAFF.

This chain connects TRBV19 to TRBJ1-1, with D uncertain. V lost 3 bases, J lost 4 bases, and 9 bases lay in between. Germline lookup yields CDR1 LNHDA and CDR2 SQIVND (reference sequence). This CDR3 has 13 amino acids. Here the CDR3 reads CASSIGPVTEAFF. DNA for the CDR3: TGTGCCAGTAGTATCGGGCCTGTCACTGAAGCTTTCTTT.

The chain links TRBV24-1 to TRBJ1-2, with 7 bases aligning to TRBD1. J was trimmed by 0 bases and V by 11 bases; bases with no gene match: 8. This CDR3 is built from 14 residues. Per germline, CDR1 KGHDR and CDR2 SFDVKD. This chain's CDR3 is CAIGPGQTNYGYTF. In nucleotides, the CDR3 is TGTGCCATCGGCCCGGGACAGACTAACTATGGCTACACCTTC.

The chain is built from TRBV18 and TRBJ2-1; TRBD2 agrees at 9 bases. The CDR3 spans 16 residues. CDR1 and CDR2 from the germline V gene are KGHSH and LQKENI. Trimming removed 4 bases from V and 3 bases from J; junction bases left unmatched: 7. DNA of the CDR3: TGTGCCAGCTCACAATCGGGACTAGCTTTCTACAATGAGCAGTTCTTC. Protein sequence: CASSQSGLAFYNEQFF. Supplemented by reference TRBV18 and TRBJ2-1, the full variable domain reads NAGVMQNPRHLVRRRGQEARLRCSPMKGHSHVYWYRQLPEEGLKFMVYLQKENIIDESGMPKERFSAEFPKEGPSILRIQQVVRGDSAAYFCASSQSGLAFYNEQFFGPGTRLTVL.

This clone was seen a single time. This chain joins TRBV19 and TRBJ1-4; D perhaps matches TRBD1 (6 bases). In germline, CDR1 is LNHDA, CDR2 SQIVND (reference sequence). V was clipped by 8 bases and J by 3 bases, with 16 bases between them. CDR3 length equals 15 residues. As DNA, the CDR3 is TGTGCCAGTGGGGGAACAGGGACGTCTAATGAAAAACTGTTTTTT. Its translation is CASGGTGTSNEKLFF.

The chain recombines TRBV4-1 with TRBJ2-1; no reliable D call. Trimming took 1 base from V and 0 from J, leaving 16 bases between them. CDR1 is MGHRA, CDR2 YSYEKL, per germline. This CDR3 comprises 18 residues. The CDR3 bases are TGCGCCAGCAGCCAAGGTTCCGCTTCCGAGAGCTCCTACAATGAGCAGTTCTTC. Translated: CASSQGSASESSYNEQFF.

The chain links TRBV28 to TRBJ2-7; D is undetermined. Germline V lookup: CDR1 MDHEN, CDR2 SYDVKM. V was cut by 6 bases and J by 4 bases, with 10 bases left in between. The CDR3 has 12 residues. CDR3 coding DNA: TGTGCCAGCAGGCCACGATTTTACGAGCAGTACTTC. Its protein product is CASRPRFYEQYF.

CDR3 residues: CAVQGGGNTEAFF. The CDR3 bases are TGTGCCGTACAAGGAGGAGGTAACACTGAAGCTTTCTTT. The chain uses TRBV6-5 and TRBJ1-1; D not resolved. V dropped 11 bases and J dropped 2 bases, with 15 bases sitting between them. The germline V gene encodes CDR1 MNHEY and CDR2 SVGAGI. The CDR3 totals 13 residues.

The chain has TRBV5-1 and TRBJ2-3, with D perhaps being TRBD1 or TRBD2 (5 bases each). The CDR3 consists of 14 residues. Germline V gives CDR1 SGHRS, CDR2 YFSETQ. V lost 0 bases, J lost 2 bases, and 7 bases lay in between. The CDR3 bases are TGCGCCAGCAGCTTGGGGGGGTTCACAGATACGCAGTATTTT. Translating it yields CASSLGGFTDTQYF.

This chain links TRBV5-1 with TRBJ1-2, with 11 positions matching TRBD1. V lost 3 bases and J lost 2; bases outside the gene matches: 3. This CDR3 spans 15 amino acids. CDR1 is SGHRS, CDR2 YFSETQ, per germline. CDR3 sequence: CASSSGQGANYGYTF. The CDR3 DNA reads as TGCGCCAGCAGCTCTGGACAGGGGGCGAACTATGGCTACACCTTC.

The V and J genes are TRBV4-2 and TRBJ1-6; TRBD1 might be the D (6 bases). CDR3 length: 17 residues. The V and J ends lost 0 bases and 7 bases respectively, with 16 bases between them. CDR1 LGHNA and CDR2 YNFKEQ come from the germline V gene. CDR3 coding DNA: TGTGCCAGCAGCCAAGACCTTAGACAGGTGGGGAATTCACCCCTCCACTTT. Its protein product is CASSQDLRQVGNSPLHF.

For this clone: In the same sample, other DNA sequences code for this CDR3. The chain employs TRBV28 and TRBJ1-6; D is perhaps TRBD1 (6 bases). The germline CDR1 and CDR2 sequences are MDHEN and SYDVKM. This CDR3 comprises 18 residues. Trimming left V 6 bases short and J 1 base short, with 19 bases between. In DNA, the CDR3 is TGTGCCAGCAGCACCATATTGGGGGGCGCGTCCTATAATTCACCCCTCCACTTT. Its translation: CASSTILGGASYNSPLHF.